Presented here are 17 T cell receptor beta chains from one specimen sequenced in a study of OX40 agonist ivuxolimab in advanced cancers. This table comes from immunoSEQ multiplex PCR, and its TCRdb copy is limited to in-frame clones, with some not included. This sample has tens of thousands of clones, with less than 85% found just once. Material: CD4+ or CD8+ T cells sorted from blood, obtained in a trial of the OX40 agonist ivuxolimab. These receptors were collected from an adult with an advanced solid tumor such as melanoma, head and neck, liver or kidney cancer.

V and J are TRBV7-2 and TRBJ2-3, with 8 bases matching TRBD2. Germline CDR1 reads SGHTA; CDR2 reads FQGNSA. This CDR3 comprises 18 residues. Trimming cost V 5 bases and J 1 base; bases outside gene matches: 14. The CDR3 loop reads CASSPGASGGSRTDTQYF. Written as DNA, the CDR3 is TGTGCCAGCAGCCCGGGGGCCAGCGGGGGCTCCCGCACAGATACGCAGTATTTT. Together with reference TRBV7-2 and TRBJ2-3, the CDR3 gives the full variable domain: GAGVSQSPSNKVTEKGKDVELRCDPISGHTALYWYRQSLGQGLEFLIYFQGNSAPDKSGLPSDRFSAERTGGSVSTLTIQRTQQEDSAVYLCASSPGASGGSRTDTQYFGPGTRLTVL.

The chain joins TRBV7-9 to TRBJ1-1; D unclear. Germline V CDR1 and CDR2: SEHNR, FQNEAQ (reference sequence). The CDR3 covers 14 residues. V was pared by 0 bases and J by 2 bases, with 7 bases between. The DNA of the CDR3 is TGTGCCAGCAGCTTAGCCGGAGGAAACACTGAAGCTTTCTTT. The encoded protein is CASSLAGGNTEAFF. Filled out from reference TRBV7-9 and TRBJ1-1, the complete variable domain reads DTGVSQNPRHKITKRGQNVTFRCDPISEHNRLYWYRQTLGQGPEFLTYFQNEAQLEKSRLLSDRFSAERPKGSFSTLEIQRTEQGDSAMYLCASSLAGGNTEAFFGQGTRLTVV.

This sequence joins TRBV28 and TRBJ1-1; D possibly corresponds to TRBD1 (5 bases). From germline, CDR1 is MDHEN and CDR2 SYDVKM. The length of the CDR3 is 15 residues. The V end was cut by 4 bases, the J end by 6 bases, with 18 bases between. The CDR3 reads CASSSPGTLWAEAFF. CDR3 DNA sequence: TGTGCCAGCAGTTCCCCCGGGACCTTGTGGGCTGAAGCTTTCTTT.

The rearrangement joins TRBV5-1 to TRBJ1-6; the match to TRBD1 covers 9 bases. The CDR3 sequence is 17 residues long. V shed 3 bases and J 10 bases; nucleotides not matched to a gene: 14. CDR1 is SGHRS, CDR2 YFSETQ, per germline. The chain's CDR3 is CASSWTGTGSLESPLHF. CDR3 bases: TGCGCCAGCAGCTGGACCGGGACAGGGAGTTTAGAGTCACCCCTCCACTTT.

Only a few counts were recorded for this clone. The gene calls are TRBV6-1 and TRBJ1-2; D remains unclear. The CDR3 is 11 amino acids. Germline V gene lookup returns CDR1 MNHNS and CDR2 SASEGT. The V end lost 8 bases, the J end lost 4 bases, and 8 bases lay between the germline ends. The CDR3 DNA is TGTGCCAGCGCCCCCAGCTATGGCTACACCTTC. Amino acid sequence: CASAPSYGYTF.

The rearrangement joins TRBV27 to TRBJ2-2; D is unclear. The V end was cut by 7 bases, the J end by 3 bases, with 21 bases between. The CDR3 is 17 residues long. Per germline, CDR1 MNHEY and CDR2 SMNVEV (reference sequence). Here the CDR3 reads CASTQYSTWLDTGELFF. The CDR3 DNA sequence: TGTGCCAGCACCCAATACTCAACCTGGTTGGACACCGGGGAGCTGTTTTTT.

The V call is TRBV5-1, the J call TRBJ2-3, with a possible D match to TRBD1 (5 bases). The germline gives CDR1 SGHRS, CDR2 YFSETQ. This CDR3 contains 14 residues. V was clipped by 2 bases and J by 2 bases, with 9 bases between them. The CDR3 here is CASSFQGNTDTQYF. CDR3 bases: TGCGCCAGCAGCTTTCAGGGAAACACAGATACGCAGTATTTT.

This clone was observed a single time. The CDR3 region has the DNA TGTGCCAGCAGCTTAGCGGCTCTAGCGGGGGCCGCGAACACCGGGGAGCTGTTTTTT. Protein product: CASSLAALAGAANTGELFF. The chain recombines TRBV7-9 with TRBJ2-2, with 10 bases matching TRBD2. Germline V lookup: CDR1 SEHNR, CDR2 FQNEAQ (reference sequence). After removal of 0 bases from V and 0 bases from J, the junction contained 7 bases not matched to a gene. The CDR3 has 19 residues.

CDR3 DNA: TGTGCCAGCACTACAGGTTACTCTGGAAACACCATATATTTT. Translated, it gives CASTTGYSGNTIYF. The chain recombines TRBV11-2 with TRBJ1-3, with a weak D call TRBD1 (5 bases). Germline CDR1 and CDR2: SGHAT and FQNNGV. Trimming shortened V by 7 bases and J by 0 bases, and 10 bases separated the two germline ends. The CDR3 consists of 14 residues.

This chain joins TRBV6-6 and TRBJ2-5, with D perhaps assigned TRBD1 or TRBD2 (5 bases each). The CDR3 runs to 13 residues. Germline V lookup: CDR1 MNHNY, CDR2 SVGAGI (reference sequence). The V gene lost 2 bases and the J gene lost 12 bases, with 16 bases spanning the gap. The CDR3 DNA is TGTGCCAGCAGTTACGCCGCCGGGGCCCTTGAGTACTTC. As protein: CASSYAAGALEYF.

This clone is termed large. The rearrangement links TRBV28 to TRBJ2-2, with D possibly matching TRBD1 (5 bases). V was shortened by 3 bases and J by 4 bases, with 12 bases between the two germline ends. This CDR3 spans 15 amino acids. Germline CDR1 is MDHEN and CDR2 is SYDVKM. CDR3 nucleotide sequence: TGTGCCAGCAGTTTGGGAACAGGACGCACCGGGGAGCTGTTTTTT. It codes for CASSLGTGRTGELFF.

This clone has a handful of counts. J is TRBJ1-5 and V is TRBV7-9, with D possibly TRBD1 on 6 matching bases. The V end was cut by 4 bases, the J end by 2 bases, with 9 bases between. CDR3 length: 14 residues. Looked up from germline, CDR1 is SEHNR and CDR2 is FQNEAQ (reference sequence). CDR3 in amino acids: CASSSGGGNQPQHF. CDR3 sequence (DNA): TGTGCCAGCAGCTCGGGGGGCGGCAATCAGCCCCAGCATTTT.

CDR3 in DNA: TGCGCCAGCAGCCAAGATCATGTGGCCAACACTGAAGCTTTCTTT. Its translation is CASSQDHVANTEAFF. This chain connects TRBV4-1 to TRBJ1-1; unclear D gene. Germline CDR1 reads MGHRA; CDR2 reads YSYEKL. CDR3 length equals 15 residues. V lost 0 bases and J 2 bases, leaving 10 bases between the germline ends.

This chain links TRBV19 with TRBJ2-2, with D perhaps matching TRBD1 (6 bases). The CDR3 is 14 amino acids. Germline values: CDR1 LNHDA, CDR2 SQIVND (reference sequence). With 3 bases removed from V and 6 bases from J, the gap between germline ends came to 11 bases. The CDR3 sequence is CASSIWGRAGELFF. The DNA for the CDR3 is TGTGCCAGTAGTATTTGGGGGCGGGCCGGGGAGCTGTTTTTT.

This chain links TRBV11-2 with TRBJ1-2; D is ambiguous. Germline CDR1 reads SGHAT; CDR2 reads FQNNGV. Trimming shortened V by 4 bases and J by 6 bases, and 6 bases separated the two germline ends. The length of the CDR3 is 11 residues. The chain's CDR3 is CASSSTHGYTF. The CDR3 DNA follows: TGTGCCAGCAGCTCGACACATGGCTACACCTTC. Using reference TRBV11-2 and TRBJ1-2 for the parts outside the CDR3, the full variable domain is EAGVAQSPRYKIIEKRQSVAFWCNPISGHATLYWYQQILGQGPKLLIQFQNNGVVDDSQLPKDRFSAERLKGVDSTLKIQPAKLEDSAVYLCASSSTHGYTFGSGTRLTVV.

This clone was seen once. V gene TRBV9 combines with J gene TRBJ2-1, with 8 bases that match TRBD1. Germline lookup yields CDR1 SGDLS and CDR2 YYNGEE. Unmatched junction bases numbered 6, after V lost 4 bases and J lost 3 bases. This CDR3 has 15 amino acids. DNA for the CDR3: TGTGCCAGCAGCCCGCAGGGGGCTATCTACAATGAGCAGTTCTTC. Its translation: CASSPQGAIYNEQFF.

This chain joins TRBV28 and TRBJ2-7; 8 bases fit TRBD1. Germline V gene lookup returns CDR1 MDHEN and CDR2 SYDVKM. After removal of 5 bases from V and 1 base from J, the junction contained 1 base not matched to a gene. CDR3 length: 13 amino acids. The CDR3 reads CASSRQGSYEQYF. CDR3 DNA sequence: TGTGCCAGCAGTAGACAGGGGTCCTACGAGCAGTACTTC.